This T cell receptor beta chain was retrieved from a study of shared clonotypes between healthy human individuals. Study findings and constraints: It was the few donors that limited the genetic and exposure-history diversity represented.

This clone came up a few times. Its antigen is not identified. Generated by immunoSEQ multiplex PCR, the TCRdb table keeps only in-frame clones and is missing some. The sample shows 1,400,000 or so clones, 97% to 99% of them seen only once. Sequencing was done on a sample of naive CD4+ T cells sorted from blood. Subset defined: CD45RA+ positively selected. The origin of this receptor is a man aged 30-40 years in good health.

The CDR3 spells CASSLEGTGSNGYTF. The CDR3 nucleotides are TGTGCCAGCAGCTTAGAAGGGACAGGTTCCAATGGCTACACCTTC. The V gene is TRBV7-9, the J gene TRBJ1-2, with 8 bases lining up with TRBD1. This CDR3 contains 15 residues. After removal of 1 base from V and 6 bases from J, the junction contained 7 bases not matched to a gene. Germline CDR1 is SEHNR and CDR2 is FQNEAQ (reference sequence).